These 5 T cell receptor beta chains originate from one sample sequenced in a study of OX40 agonist ivuxolimab in advanced cancers. Profiling relied on immunoSEQ multiplex PCR, and the TCRdb table lists in-frame clones only, not all of them. The table shows roughly 50,000 clones, with roughly 90% occurring only once. The specimen was CD4+ or CD8+ T cells sorted from blood, collected in a trial of the OX40 agonist ivuxolimab. Every receptor here comes from an adult with an advanced solid tumor such as melanoma, head and neck, liver or kidney cancer.

The chain links TRBV10-3 to TRBJ2-3; no clear D. The CDR3 has 16 residues. The germline V and J ends were trimmed by 3 bases and 0 bases, with 13 bases remaining between them. In germline, CDR1 is ENHRY, CDR2 SYGVKD. This CDR3 is CAISDIGASSTDTQYF. The CDR3 coding sequence is TGTGCCATCAGTGACATAGGCGCCAGTAGCACAGATACGCAGTATTTT.

The rearrangement joins TRBV15 to TRBJ2-7; D gene unclear. Germline values: CDR1 LNHNV, CDR2 YYDKDF (reference sequence). This CDR3 comprises 13 residues. V lost 0 bases and J 6 bases, leaving 9 bases between the germline ends. CDR3 bases: TGTGCCACCAGCAGAGATCTGGCGCGCGAGCAGTACTTC. Protein sequence: CATSRDLAREQYF.

The V call is TRBV6-6, the J call TRBJ1-2, with D possibly matching TRBD1 (5 bases). V was cut by 4 bases and J by 8 bases, with 11 bases left in between. The germline CDR1 and CDR2 sequences are MNHNY and SVGAGI (reference sequence). The CDR3 is 12 amino acids. The CDR3: CASSLLGEGYTF. The CDR3 DNA reads TGTGCCAGCAGTTTGCTGGGGGAGGGCTACACCTTC.

The sample holds a few counts of this clone. The CDR3 DNA sequence: TGTGCCAGCAGCCAAGATTACGCAGGGGTCTATGGCTACACCTTC. As protein: CASSQDYAGVYGYTF. The chain carries TRBV4-2 and TRBJ1-2; a weak D match, TRBD1 (6 bases). This CDR3 region has 15 residues. The V and J ends lost 0 bases and 4 bases respectively, with 12 bases between them. Germline V gene data show CDR1 as LGHNA and CDR2 as YNFKEQ.

This clone was found a few times. The CDR3 region is CASSEGYEQYF. CDR3 DNA sequence: TGTGCCAGCAGCGAAGGATACGAGCAGTACTTC. J is TRBJ2-7 and V is TRBV7-3; no clear D gene. The CDR3 contains 11 residues. CDR1 SGHTA and CDR2 FQGTGA come from the germline V gene. Trimming removed 5 bases from V and 4 bases from J, with 6 bases in between.